The 2 T cell receptor beta chains reported below all come from one sample, sequenced in a study of metastatic and nonmetastatic thyroid tumors. Thyroid surgery had not been preceded by any treatment in any patient. From the PCR reads, TCRdb re-called clones with MiXCR. Here the sample spans over 55,000 clones, 25% to 30% being singletons. What was sequenced was blood. Receptor source: a female donor with papillary thyroid cancer or a benign thyroid nodule (not recorded which). Some clones in this sample may be carry-over from other donors' samples.

In this sample, this clone turned up a few times. The chain recombines TRBV7-2 with TRBJ1-6; a weak D match, TRBD1 (5 bases). Trimming removed 6 bases at V and 10 bases at J, with 10 bases between. Germline V lookup: CDR1 SGHTA, CDR2 FQGNSA. The CDR3 is made up of 12 amino acids. The CDR3 region is CASSPGGSPLHF. CDR3 DNA sequence: TGTGCCAGCAGTCCCGGGGGATCACCCCTCCACTTT. Filled out from reference TRBV7-2 and TRBJ1-6, the complete variable domain reads GAGVSQSPSNKVTEKGKDVELRCDPISGHTALYWYRQSLGQGLEFLIYFQGNSAPDKSGLPSDRFSAERTGGSVSTLTIQRTQQEDSAVYLCASSPGGSPLHFGNGTRLTVT.

This clone was recorded a few times. The V call is TRBV28, the J call TRBJ2-7; tentatively, D is TRBD1 (5 bases). Between the trimmed V and J ends, which lost 5 bases and 3 bases, there was a span of 14 bases. This CDR3 has 14 amino acids. CDR1 and CDR2 from the germline V gene are MDHEN and SYDVKM. As DNA, the CDR3 is TGTGCCAGCAGTAGAATTGACAGAAACTACGAGCAGTACTTC. Protein sequence: CASSRIDRNYEQYF.